This passage covers 26 T cell receptor beta chains from one sample sequenced in a study of shared clonotypes between healthy human individuals. Generated by immunoSEQ multiplex PCR, the TCRdb table keeps only in-frame clones and is missing some. The sample lists around 350,000 clones; around 70% were seen once. Material: memory CD4+ T cells sorted from blood. Regarding subset: CD45RA-negative fraction. These receptors originate from a man aged 25-45 years in good health.

The table lists this clone with a few counts. The V call is TRBV5-1, the J call TRBJ2-5, with D unresolved. V shed 4 bases and J shed 5 bases, with 12 bases lying between them. The CDR3 spans 13 residues. Germline lookup yields CDR1 SGHRS and CDR2 YFSETQ. The CDR3 is CASSPSFGETQYF. In DNA, the CDR3 is TGCGCCAGCAGCCCGTCTTTCGGGGAGACCCAGTACTTC.

This clone was seen more than once but under ten times. The rearrangement uses TRBV10-3 and TRBJ1-5; 9 bases are shared with TRBD1. V shed 4 bases, J shed 0 bases, and the junction held 4 bases outside the gene matches. From germline, CDR1 is ENHRY and CDR2 SYGVKD. The length of the CDR3 is 16 residues. The CDR3 DNA follows: TGTGCCATCAGTGCTGGACAGGGGATTAGCAATCAGCCCCAGCATTTT. It specifies CAISAGQGISNQPQHF.

V usage is TRBV5-1 and J usage is TRBJ2-3; 15 bases are a match to TRBD2. Germline CDR1 and CDR2: SGHRS and YFSETQ. V shed 4 bases and J 7 bases; nucleotides not matched to a gene: 4. The CDR3 loop spans 15 amino acids. In DNA, the CDR3 is TGCGCCAGCAGCCCCGGACTAGCGGGAGGGTATACGCAGTATTTT. Translated, it gives CASSPGLAGGYTQYF.

V and J are TRBV5-1 and TRBJ1-1; D is undetermined. Trimming stripped 5 bases from V and 3 bases from J, with 11 bases between. The CDR3 loop spans 13 amino acids. CDR1 and CDR2 from the germline V gene are SGHRS and YFSETQ. The CDR3 coding sequence is TGCGCCAGCAGGGTTGAGAGGGACACTGAAGCTTTCTTT. It is translated as CASRVERDTEAFF.

The chain couples TRBV2 to TRBJ2-7; 7 nucleotides agree with TRBD1. Losses at the gene ends were 6 bases for V and 6 bases for J; bases not matched to a gene: 8. Germline assignment: CDR1 SNHLY and CDR2 FYNNEI. This CDR3 comprises 13 residues. CDR3 DNA: TGTGCCAGCAGCGCTCAGGGGGTCGGCGAGCAGTACTTC. Translating it yields CASSAQGVGEQYF.

This clone turned up a few times. This sequence joins TRBV6-5 and TRBJ2-2, with 13 bases lining up with TRBD2. After removal of 7 bases from V and 8 bases from J, the junction contained 7 bases not matched to a gene. Germline lookup yields CDR1 MNHEY and CDR2 SVGAGI. The CDR3 extends over 15 amino acids. CDR3 DNA: TGTGCCAGCAAAGGACTAGCGGGAGAATCGGGGGAGCTGTTTTTT. Translated: CASKGLAGESGELFF.

The chain employs TRBV5-4 and TRBJ2-1, with 9 bases aligning to TRBD1. The CDR3 totals 15 residues. J lost 7 bases, V lost 4 bases, and 9 bases had no gene match. Germline lookup yields CDR1 SGHNT and CDR2 YYREEE (reference sequence). The chain's CDR3 is CASSPGQGRTNEQFF. The CDR3 nucleotides are TGTGCCAGCAGCCCCGGACAGGGGCGGACGAATGAGCAGTTCTTC.

This clone was observed once. This chain links TRBV15 with TRBJ1-2; D ambiguous. The length of the CDR3 is 15 residues. V lost 0 bases and J lost 9, with 17 bases in between. Germline values: CDR1 LNHNV, CDR2 YYDKDF (reference sequence). In nucleotides, the CDR3 is TGTGCCACCAGCAGAGATCCGGCTAGTAGTCTAAGCTACACCTTC. Translating it yields CATSRDPASSLSYTF.

This clone was seen repeatedly, ten times or more. This specimen includes other DNA sequences encoding the same CDR3. The V call is TRBV11-2, the J call TRBJ2-7; D gene uncertain. The CDR3 consists of 14 residues. Trimming left V 4 bases short and J 0 bases short, with 10 bases between. Per the germline V gene, CDR1 is SGHAT and CDR2 is FQNNGV. CDR3 DNA sequence: TGTGCCAGCAGCTCTCTCAAGTACTCCTACGAGCAGTACTTC. Translated: CASSSLKYSYEQYF.

The V and J genes are TRBV2 and TRBJ2-4, with D perhaps matching TRBD1 (6 bases). The CDR3 is 13 residues long. Germline V gene lookup returns CDR1 SNHLY and CDR2 FYNNEI. The germline V and J ends were trimmed by 10 bases and 7 bases, with 17 bases remaining between them. The CDR3 coding sequence is TGTGCCACCGGTGGGGGCTACCCCAACATTCAGTACTTC. Amino acids: CATGGGYPNIQYF.

This rearrangement joins TRBV5-1 to TRBJ2-7; possible D gene TRBD1, 6 bases. Trimming took 4 bases from V and 0 from J, leaving 17 bases between them. CDR3 length equals 16 residues. Germline CDR1 and CDR2: SGHRS and YFSETQ. CDR3 sequence (DNA): TGCGCCAGCAGCCCCGCAGGGACACGCGCCTCCTACGAGCAGTACTTC. This codes for CASSPAGTRASYEQYF.

This sequence joins TRBV2 and TRBJ1-4; D call uncertain. Trimming took off 9 bases at V and 0 bases at J, with 2 bases between the two ends. The germline CDR1 and CDR2 sequences are SNHLY and FYNNEI. The CDR3 covers 11 residues. This CDR3 is CASATNEKLFF. The CDR3 nucleotides read TGTGCCAGTGCAACTAATGAAAAACTGTTTTTT.

This clone was observed a handful of times. The chain has TRBV5-4 and TRBJ2-3; unclear D gene. The CDR3 is 15 residues long. V lost 3 bases, J lost 0 bases, and 11 bases lay in between. The germline gives CDR1 SGHNT, CDR2 YYREEE (reference sequence). CDR3 in DNA: TGTGCCAGCAGCTCCACCCCCGGCAGCACAGATACGCAGTATTTT. Its protein is CASSSTPGSTDTQYF.

The V call is TRBV5-1, the J call TRBJ2-1; D ambiguous. The CDR3 consists of 17 residues. V lost 0 bases and J lost 0, with 13 bases in between. The V gene's germline CDR1 is SGHRS and CDR2 YFSETQ. In nucleotides, the CDR3 is TGCGCCAGCAGCTTGGGGATGGCGGACCCCTCCTACAATGAGCAGTTCTTC. Protein product: CASSLGMADPSYNEQFF. The full variable domain, with the rest looked up from reference TRBV5-1 and TRBJ2-1, is KAGVTQTPRYLIKTRGQQVTLSCSPISGHRSVSWYQQTPGQGLQFLFEYFSETQRNKGNFPGRFSGRQFSNSRSEMNVSTLELGDSALYLCASSLGMADPSYNEQFFGPGTRLTVL.

This clone was counted at least ten times. V and J are TRBV19 and TRBJ2-3; the D gene is possibly TRBD1 (5 bases). The CDR3 has 13 amino acids. The germline V and J ends were trimmed by 4 bases and 14 bases, with 19 bases remaining between them. Per the germline V gene, CDR1 is LNHDA and CDR2 is SQIVND (reference sequence). In nucleotides, the CDR3 is TGTGCCAGTAGTAACCCTCCTAGGGGCGTCGCGTATTTT. This codes for CASSNPPRGVAYF.

This rearrangement joins TRBV29-1 to TRBJ1-1, with D unclear. V dropped 1 base and J dropped 9 bases, with 6 bases sitting between them. Germline assignment: CDR1 SQVTM and CDR2 ANQGSEA. This CDR3 is 10 amino acids long. The CDR3: CSVEGDQAFF. The CDR3 DNA is TGCAGCGTTGAAGGGGATCAAGCTTTCTTT.

This sequence joins TRBV2 and TRBJ2-5, with a weak D call TRBD2 (6 bases). Germline CDR1 is SNHLY and CDR2 is FYNNEI. The CDR3 is 16 residues long. V lost 6 bases and J 4 bases, leaving 21 bases between the germline ends. CDR3 DNA sequence: TGTGCCAGCAGGGCCCGGGGGTGGAGAAGCGGAGAGACCCAGTACTTC. Residues: CASRARGWRSGETQYF.

Worth noting for this clone: This same CDR3 is encoded by further DNA sequences in the sample. The chain employs TRBV5-1 and TRBJ2-7; TRBD2 matches at 10 bases. J gave up 2 bases and V 5 bases, and 4 bases lay outside the gene matches. The CDR3 runs to 14 residues. The germline V gene encodes CDR1 SGHRS and CDR2 YFSETQ. The CDR3 is CASSLSGRAYEQYF. CDR3 in DNA: TGCGCCAGCAGTCTAAGCGGGAGGGCCTACGAGCAGTACTTC. Full variable domain (missing parts from reference TRBV5-1 and TRBJ2-7): KAGVTQTPRYLIKTRGQQVTLSCSPISGHRSVSWYQQTPGQGLQFLFEYFSETQRNKGNFPGRFSGRQFSNSRSEMNVSTLELGDSALYLCASSLSGRAYEQYFGPGTRLTVT.

The rearrangement links TRBV5-6 to TRBJ2-3; 7 bases fit TRBD2. The germline gives CDR1 SGHDT, CDR2 YYEEEE. J gave up 1 base and V 2 bases, and 4 bases lay outside the gene matches. The CDR3 is 15 residues long. The CDR3 sequence is CASSFGTSGTDTQYF. The CDR3 nucleotides read TGTGCCAGCAGCTTCGGTACTAGCGGCACAGATACGCAGTATTTT.

The rearrangement uses TRBV10-2 and TRBJ2-2; TRBD2 matches 9 bases. With V trimmed by 5 bases and J by 1 base, 8 bases remained unmatched. There are 17 residues in the CDR3. Germline loops: CDR1 WSHSY, CDR2 SAAADI. This chain's CDR3 is CASSQVGAGGNTGELFF. In DNA form, the CDR3 reads TGCGCCAGCAGTCAAGTGGGAGCGGGAGGGAACACCGGGGAGCTGTTTTTT.

This chain links TRBV7-9 with TRBJ2-1, with 8 bases fitting TRBD2. This CDR3 is built from 13 residues. Trimming took 8 bases from V and 3 from J; bases not matched to a gene: 3. Germline CDR1 SEHNR, CDR2 FQNEAQ (reference sequence). CDR3 DNA sequence: TGTGCCAGCGGGACTAGAGGCTACAATGAGCAGTTCTTC. Its protein is CASGTRGYNEQFF. Looking up the rest from reference TRBV7-9 and TRBJ2-1 gives the full variable domain: DTGVSQNPRHKITKRGQNVTFRCDPISEHNRLYWYRQTLGQGPEFLTYFQNEAQLEKSRLLSDRFSAERPKGSFSTLEIQRTEQGDSAMYLCASGTRGYNEQFFGPGTRLTVL.

This clone was counted once. The V gene is TRBV5-4, the J gene TRBJ2-2, with 13 positions matching TRBD2. There are 15 residues in the CDR3. From germline, CDR1 is SGHNT and CDR2 YYREEE (reference sequence). Trimming removed 4 bases from V and 5 bases from J; junction bases left unmatched: 2. CDR3 protein: CASSVTSGRTGELFF. The CDR3 region has the DNA TGTGCCAGCAGCGTGACTAGCGGGAGGACCGGGGAGCTGTTTTTT.

In this sample, this clone turned up many times. The gene calls are TRBV5-4 and TRBJ2-1; D gene unclear. The ends were cut back, 0 bases at V and 3 bases at J, with 7 bases in the middle. The CDR3 sequence is 14 residues long. Germline-derived CDR1 and CDR2 are SGHNT and YYREEE (reference sequence). CDR3 DNA sequence: TGTGCCAGCAGCTTGGGGCAGGTCTACAATGAGCAGTTCTTC. Amino acid sequence: CASSLGQVYNEQFF.

The J gene is TRBJ2-5, the V gene TRBV28; D is uncertain. With 3 bases removed from V and 3 bases from J, the gap between germline ends came to 11 bases. The V gene's germline CDR1 is MDHEN and CDR2 SYDVKM. The CDR3 covers 14 residues. The CDR3 protein is CASSFASRKETQYF. The CDR3 DNA follows: TGTGCCAGCAGTTTCGCGTCCAGAAAAGAGACCCAGTACTTC.

The V gene is TRBV13, the J gene TRBJ2-2, with TRBD1 as a possible D gene (6 bases). Looked up from germline, CDR1 is PRHDT and CDR2 is FYEKMQ (reference sequence). V was trimmed by 1 base and J by 5 bases, leaving 11 bases between them. The CDR3 runs 15 residues. CDR3 amino acids: CASSLEARGTGELFF. The CDR3 nucleotides read TGTGCCAGCAGCTTAGAGGCCAGGGGTACCGGGGAGCTGTTTTTT. The full variable domain, completed using reference TRBV13 and TRBJ2-2, is AAGVIQSPRHLIKEKRETATLKCYPIPRHDTVYWYQQGPGQDPQFLISFYEKMQSDKGSIPDRFSAQQFSDYHSELNMSSLELGDSALYFCASSLEARGTGELFFGEGSRLTVL.

The chain combines TRBV5-5 with TRBJ2-7, with D perhaps assigned TRBD1 or TRBD2 (6 bases each). V was clipped by 7 bases and J by 5 bases, with 19 bases between them. The CDR3 spans 14 residues. The germline V gene has CDR1 SGHKS and CDR2 YYEKEE (reference sequence). CDR3 sequence: CASGRLQGIDEQYF. For the CDR3, the DNA is TGTGCCAGCGGGAGGCTACAGGGAATCGACGAGCAGTACTTC.